This TCR beta chain derives from a study of CD8 T cells in Susac syndrome. TCR beta was sequenced from blood CD8+ and CD4+ T cells. Random hexamers were used to reverse transcribe an amount of roughly 0.45 to 1 ug RNA. Coverage of TCR beta CDR3 amplification by immunoSEQ multiplex PCR extended to 54 Vbeta and 13 Jbeta. MiXCR, run by TCRdb on the immunoSEQ multiplex PCR reads, gives a single entry per CDR3 protein. Found here are approximately 68,000 distinct CDR3 sequences, just under 95% of them singletons; the top ten hold approximately 0.38%. What was sequenced was CD8+ T cells from PBMCs. This TCR came from a human donor with multiple sclerosis.

The CDR3 reads CASSRRDFRGETQYF. CDR3 DNA sequence: TGTGCCAGCAGCCGCCGGGACTTCCGCGGGGAGACCCAGTACTTC. The chain is built from TRBV3-1 and TRBJ2-5; TRBD2 is a possible D gene (6 bases). Trimming removed 4 bases from V and 5 bases from J, with 17 bases in between. This CDR3 is built from 15 residues. CDR1 and CDR2 from the germline V gene are LGHDT and YNNKEL (reference sequence).